A selection of T cell receptor beta chains follows, all from one sample in a study of blood T cell repertoires in COVID-19. The method was immunoSEQ multiplex PCR; TCRdb's version includes in-frame clones alone and lacks a portion of them. Of 65,000 to 75,000 clones in the sample, roughly 70% were seen once. Sequencing was done on a sample of peripheral blood. These receptors came from a man in his 70s with acute or convalescent COVID-19. The CDR3 runs from the conserved cysteine through the conserved F or W. The D gene is left open where the match is weak. Part of the rows lack a size; the others show once, few, many or a class for expanded clones.

>TRBJ2-1|NA|NA|TRBV4-2
CASSHAFNNEQFF
TGTGCCAGCAGCCATGCGTTTAACAATGAGCAGTTCTTC
>TRBJ2-3|NA|NA|TRBV19
CASSIGGEAQYF
TGTGCCAGTAGTATAGGAGGGGAGGCGCAGTATTTT
>TRBJ2-1|TRBD1|NA|TRBV11-2
CASSLVPGQGSYNEQFF
TGTGCCAGCAGCTTAGTTCCCGGACAGGGTTCGTACAATGAGCAGTTCTTC
>TRBJ2-5|TRBD2|NA|TRBV3-1/TRBV3-2
CASSPWTSGRGGETQYF
TGTGCCAGCAGCCCTTGGACTAGCGGGAGAGGAGGGGAGACCCAGTACTTC
>TRBJ2-3|TRBD1|NA|TRBV7-2
CASSGQGADTQYF
TGTGCCAGCAGCGGACAGGGGGCAGATACGCAGTATTTT
>TRBJ2-2|NA|NA|TRBV7-9
CARSLLNTGELFF
TGTGCCAGGTCTCTATTGAACACCGGGGAGCTGTTTTTT
>TRBJ2-5|NA|NA|TRBV6-2/TRBV6-3
CASSYLGLPQETQYF
TGTGCCAGCAGTTACTTGGGACTGCCCCAAGAGACCCAGTACTTC
>TRBJ2-3|NA|NA|TRBV18
CASSPPGDTQYF
TGTGCCAGCTCACCCCCAGGAGATACGCAGTATTTT
>TRBJ1-5|NA|NA|TRBV18
CASSPTPGFNQPQHF
TGTGCCAGCTCACCAACCCCAGGGTTCAATCAGCCCCAGCATTTT
>TRBJ1-4|TRBD1|once|TRBV5-1
CASSLMGQGNEKLFF
TGCGCCAGCAGCCTCATGGGACAGGGGAATGAAAAACTGTTTTTT
>TRBJ1-1|NA|NA|TRBV18
CASSPQAGLSSEAFF
TGTGCCAGCTCACCACAAGCAGGCCTCTCGTCTGAAGCTTTCTTT
>TRBJ2-3|TRBD2|NA|TRBV11-2
CASSLLRAGGDTQYF
TGTGCCAGCAGCTTACTCCGGGCGGGGGGAGATACGCAGTATTTT
>TRBJ2-7|TRBD2|NA|TRBV28
CASSYVIAGGLSYEQYF
TGTGCCAGCAGTTACGTTATAGCGGGAGGGCTCTCCTACGAGCAGTACTTC
>TRBJ1-2|NA|NA|TRBV4-1
CASSQGSGVSYGYTF
TGCGCCAGCAGCCAAGGGTCAGGGGTATCCTATGGCTACACCTTC
>TRBJ2-7|TRBD2|few|TRBV5-1
CASTNRTSSYEQYF
TGCGCCAGCACCAACAGGACTAGCTCCTACGAGCAGTACTTC
>TRBJ1-6|NA|NA|TRBV27
CASSLSENSPLHF
TGTGCCAGCAGTTTATCTGAGAATTCACCCCTCCACTTT
>TRBJ1-4|NA|NA|TRBV27
CASSNQGWANEKLFF
TGTGCCAGCAGCAACCAGGGGTGGGCTAATGAAAAACTGTTTTTT
>TRBJ2-1|TRBD1|NA|TRBV11-2
CAAGDRGFIVGNEQFF
TGTGCCGCAGGGGACAGGGGTTTTATTGTTGGGAATGAGCAGTTCTTC
>TRBJ2-7|TRBD2|once|TRBV7-2
CASSLQRGTLEQYF
TGTGCCAGCAGCTTACAGCGGGGGACGCTCGAGCAGTACTTC
>TRBJ2-3|NA|NA|TRBV10-2
CASRRGTDTDTQYF
TGCGCCAGCCGAAGGGGGACGGACACAGATACGCAGTATTTT
>TRBJ2-7|TRBD2|few|TRBV14
CASSQDPLGREGGYEQYF
TGTGCCAGCAGCCAAGATCCCCTGGGAAGGGAGGGAGGCTACGAGCAGTACTTC
>TRBJ2-2|NA|NA|TRBV18
CASSPPSNTGELFF
TGTGCCAGCTCACCCCCGTCGAACACCGGGGAGCTGTTTTTT
>TRBJ1-3|NA|NA|TRBV5-8
CASSIRGFSGNTIYF
TGTGCCAGCAGCATCCGGGGGTTCTCTGGAAACACCATATATTTT
>TRBJ2-5|NA|few|TRBV29-1
CSVDGRKTQYF
TGCAGCGTTGACGGGAGAAAGACCCAGTACTTC
>TRBJ2-6|NA|NA|TRBV4-3
CASSSERLSSGANVLTF
TGCGCCAGCAGTTCTGAGCGATTAAGCTCTGGGGCCAACGTCCTGACTTTC
>TRBJ1-4|NA|few|TRBV18
CASSRGQSTNEKLFF
TGTGCCAGCTCACGAGGGCAGTCAACTAATGAAAAACTGTTTTTT
>TRBJ2-3|NA|many|TRBV18
CASSPGVTDTQYF
TGTGCCAGCTCACCAGGAGTAACAGATACGCAGTATTTT
>TRBJ2-7|NA|few|TRBV7-2
CASSSGWRTSYEQYF
TGTGCCAGCAGCTCGGGGTGGCGCACCTCCTACGAGCAGTACTTC
>TRBJ2-2|NA|NA|TRBV21-1
CASLCSSGTGLTGELFF
TGTGCCAGCCTCTGCTCCTCCGGGACAGGACTCACCGGGGAGCTGTTTTTT
>TRBJ2-5|NA|NA|TRBV13
CASNPGGETQYF
TGTGCCAGCAACCCCGGAGGAGAGACCCAGTACTTC
>TRBJ2-2|TRBD2|NA|TRBV10-3
CAISPTSGTVTGELFF
TGTGCCATCAGCCCGACTAGCGGGACTGTCACCGGGGAGCTGTTTTTT
>TRBJ1-5|NA|NA|TRBV7-2
CASSSGSNSNQPQHF
TGTGCCAGCAGTTCGGGTAGCAATAGCAATCAGCCCCAGCATTTT
>TRBJ2-1|NA|NA|TRBV5-6
CASSPQILSYNEQFF
TGTGCCAGCAGTCCACAGATTCTTTCCTACAATGAGCAGTTCTTC
>TRBJ2-2|NA|NA|TRBV6-6
CASTPIFTGELFF
TGTGCCAGCACCCCTATCTTCACCGGGGAGCTGTTTTTT
>TRBJ2-4|TRBD1|NA|TRBV6-1
CASSERQGGQRYIQYF
TGTGCCAGCAGTGAACGACAGGGGGGACAGCGGTACATTCAGTACTTC
>TRBJ1-3|NA|NA|TRBV7-2
CASSLGTAGNTIYF
TGTGCCAGCAGCTTAGGGACAGCTGGAAACACCATATATTTT
>TRBJ2-3|TRBD2|NA|TRBV3-1/TRBV3-2
CASSQDVGSGRQDTQYF
TGTGCCAGCAGCCAAGATGTCGGGAGCGGGAGGCAAGATACGCAGTATTTT
>TRBJ1-1|NA|few|TRBV19
CASRRRTEGFTEAFF
TGTGCCAGTAGGCGTCGGACCGAGGGATTCACTGAAGCTTTCTTT
>TRBJ1-2|NA|NA|TRBV6-1
CASSEALDSFYGYTF
TGTGCCAGCAGTGAAGCTCTGGACAGCTTCTATGGCTACACCTTC
>TRBJ1-1|TRBD1|few|TRBV12-3/TRBV12-4
CASSRQGGTEAFF
TGTGCCAGCAGCCGACAGGGGGGGACTGAAGCTTTCTTT
>TRBJ1-6|NA|NA|TRBV4-3
CASSQDFNSPLHF
TGCGCCAGCAGCCAAGACTTCAATTCACCCCTCCACTTT
>TRBJ1-1|NA|few|TRBV10-3
CAITWTLNTEAFF
TGTGCCATCACCTGGACACTGAACACTGAAGCTTTCTTT
>TRBJ2-1|NA|NA|TRBV24-1
CATGQDYNEQFF
TGTGCCACCGGACAAGACTACAATGAGCAGTTCTTC
>TRBJ2-7|TRBD2|NA|TRBV5-8
CASSLLPGGYYEQYF
TGTGCCAGCAGCCTCCTGCCGGGAGGGTACTACGAGCAGTACTTC
>TRBJ2-7|TRBD2|NA|TRBV5-4
CASSLGLAGGAYEQYF
TGTGCCAGCAGCTTGGGACTAGCGGGAGGGGCCTACGAGCAGTACTTC
>TRBJ2-2|NA|few|TRBV11-2
CASSLGDRRELFF
TGTGCCAGCAGCTTGGGCGATCGCCGGGAGCTGTTTTTT
>TRBJ1-2|TRBD1|NA|TRBV7-2
CASSLTGAITLGYTF
TGTGCCAGCAGCCTAACAGGGGCAATAACCTTAGGCTACACCTTC
>TRBJ2-7|TRBD1|NA|TRBV29-1
CSVVQGPYEQYF
TGCAGCGTGGTACAGGGGCCCTACGAGCAGTACTTC